Included here is one T cell receptor (beta chain) sequence, with context. Germline is not matched at one junction end, which may reflect a read error. This specimen belongs to a study of regulatory T cells in long-lasting Graves disease. The TCR beta library used iRepertoire HTBI primers with Arm-PCR amplification of CDR3. TCRdb reanalysed the multiplex PCR reads using MiXCR and keeps one entry per CDR3 protein. This table has about 440,000 distinct CDR3 sequences, around 14% appearing once. Time point: newly diagnosed GD, antithyroid drugs for less than 3 months. There was RNA extracted from PBMCs, and the TCR library was made from it. Peripheral blood, at approximately 9 milliliters, went into EDTA tubes. The sample also formed part of further work on T cells in Graves' hyperthyroidism and ophthalmopathy. That investigation notes: Uncontrolled infection, other autoimmune disease, pregnancy or lactation led to exclusion. Ophthalmopathy stood apart from stable hyperthyroidism in a 13 V-J model.

The sample here was peripheral blood mononuclear cells (PBMCs), taken at new diagnosis, from a patient treated with antithyroid drugs. This TCR derives from a woman aged 30 to 39 with Graves disease.

CDR3 region: CASGFPSRENTGELFF. DNA for the CDR3: TGTGCCAGCGGCTTCCCGTCCCGGGAGAACACCGGGGAGCTGTTTTTT. V is TRBV11-3 and J is TRBJ2-2, with a possible D match to TRBD2 (5 bases). Germline CDR1 reads SGHNT; CDR2 reads YENEEA. The CDR3 loop spans 16 amino acids.